Following are 30 T cell receptor beta chains from one sample sequenced in a study of long-term antiretroviral therapy in people with HIV. Survey-level immunoSEQ v3.0 assays were run. The protocol was immunoSEQ multiplex PCR, while the TCRdb copy is restricted to in-frame clones and leaves out a portion. The repertoire consists of about 25,000 clones, with less than 80% occurring once and the leading ten covering approximately 11%. Sequencing used unsorted PBMCs, obtained 1.1 years before starting antiretroviral therapy. All receptors derive from a woman between 40 and 55 years old with HIV.

This clone has only a few counts. The V gene is TRBV9, the J gene TRBJ1-6; 8 bases map to TRBD1. The germline V gene has CDR1 SGDLS and CDR2 YYNGEE. Trimming took 2 bases from V and 8 from J; bases not matched to a gene: 3. This CDR3 is 14 amino acids long. The CDR3 region is CASSVKDRDSPLHF. The CDR3 nucleotides are TGTGCCAGCAGCGTGAAGGACAGGGATTCACCCCTCCACTTT.

The J gene is TRBJ2-4, the V gene TRBV28, with 7 positions matching TRBD2. J was trimmed by 9 bases and V by 6 bases; bases with no gene match: 8. The CDR3 is 13 residues long. Germline assignment: CDR1 MDHEN and CDR2 SYDVKM. The CDR3 DNA follows: TGTGCCAGCAGCCCGACTAGCAGGGTCATTCAGTACTTC. Its protein is CASSPTSRVIQYF. Based on the CDR3 plus reference TRBV28 and TRBJ2-4, the full variable domain is DVKVTQSSRYLVKRTGEKVFLECVQDMDHENMFWYRQDPGLGLRLIYFSYDVKMKEKGDIPEGYSVSREKKERFSLILESASTNQTSMYLCASSPTSRVIQYFGAGTRLSVL.

This clone has just a few counts. The V gene is TRBV5-4, the J gene TRBJ1-2, with no clear D. This CDR3 comprises 15 residues. Germline-derived CDR1 and CDR2 are SGHNT and YYREEE (reference sequence). Deletions cut 4 bases from V and 4 bases from J, with 17 bases between. In DNA form, the CDR3 reads TGTGCCAGCAGCCTGGGAGGACCTGGTCTCTATGGCTACACCTTC. Encoded protein: CASSLGGPGLYGYTF.

This rearrangement joins TRBV6-6 to TRBJ2-5; D possibly corresponds to TRBD2 (5 bases). CDR3 length: 14 amino acids. Germline V gene lookup returns CDR1 MNHNY and CDR2 SVGAGI (reference sequence). V lost 6 bases to trimming and J lost 1 base, with 12 bases between them. In DNA, the CDR3 is TGTGCCAGCAGCCCCCCCCTAGCCCAAGAGACCCAGTACTTC. This sequence encodes CASSPPLAQETQYF.

This clone was picked up a small number of times. The chain links TRBV11-2 to TRBJ2-7; 13 nucleotides line up with TRBD2. The CDR3 sequence is 18 residues long. V was pared by 4 bases and J by 3 bases, with 12 bases of the junction left unmatched. The germline V gene encodes CDR1 SGHAT and CDR2 FQNNGV. The CDR3 DNA is TGTGCCAGCAGCTCGGGACTAGCGGGGATTGGGGCTTTCTACGAGCAGTACTTC. It translates to CASSSGLAGIGAFYEQYF.

The V and J genes are TRBV5-4 and TRBJ1-1, with 8 bases fitting TRBD1. This CDR3 region has 16 residues. The germline V gene encodes CDR1 SGHNT and CDR2 YYREEE (reference sequence). V gave up 4 bases and J gave up 1 base; unmatched junction bases: 9. CDR3 sequence (DNA): TGTGCCAGCAGCAGCAGGACAGGGAGTGGGAACACTGAAGCTTTCTTT. Residues: CASSSRTGSGNTEAFF.

The chain uses TRBV9 and TRBJ2-1; D is ambiguous. The CDR3 totals 12 residues. The germline V and J ends were trimmed by 0 bases and 6 bases, with 4 bases remaining between them. The germline V gene has CDR1 SGDLS and CDR2 YYNGEE. The CDR3 protein is CASSVAFNEQFF. DNA of the CDR3: TGTGCCAGCAGCGTAGCGTTCAATGAGCAGTTCTTC.

The chain has TRBV5-6 and TRBJ1-1; 7 bases are a match to TRBD1. Germline V gives CDR1 SGHDT, CDR2 YYEEEE. J gave up 4 bases and V 4 bases, and 7 bases lay outside the gene matches. CDR3 length: 14 amino acids. The CDR3 bases are TGTGCCAGCAGCCCTGGGTACAGGGGCACTGAAGCTTTCTTT. Amino acid sequence: CASSPGYRGTEAFF. Drawing the rest from reference TRBV5-6 and TRBJ1-1, the complete variable domain is DAGVTQSPTHLIKTRGQQVTLRCSPKSGHDTVSWYQQALGQGPQFIFQYYEEEERQRGNFPDRFSGHQFPNYSSELNVNALLLGDSALYLCASSPGYRGTEAFFGQGTRLTVV.

The rearrangement uses TRBV29-1 and TRBJ1-5; TRBD1 matches 7 bases. J gave up 4 bases and V 6 bases, and 6 bases lay outside the gene matches. Germline CDR1 SQVTM, CDR2 ANQGSEA. The CDR3 spans 13 residues. This CDR3 reads CSVVDRLNQPQHF. The CDR3 DNA sequence: TGCAGCGTCGTGGACAGGCTAAATCAGCCCCAGCATTTT.

In nucleotides, the CDR3 is TGTGCCACCAGCGTGCGACGGGGCTACGAGCAGTACTTC. Translated, it gives CATSVRRGYEQYF. The chain employs TRBV15 and TRBJ2-7; possibly TRBD2 for D (5 bases). V was clipped by 5 bases and J by 3 bases, with 11 bases between them. The length of the CDR3 is 13 residues. Germline-derived CDR1 and CDR2 are LNHNV and YYDKDF (reference sequence). The full variable domain, with the rest looked up from reference TRBV15 and TRBJ2-7, is DAMVIQNPRYQVTQFGKPVTLSCSQTLNHNVMYWYQQKSSQAPKLLFHYYDKDFNNEADTPDNFQSRRPNTSFCFLDIRSPGLGDTAMYLCATSVRRGYEQYFGPGTRLTVT.

This rearrangement joins TRBV25-1 to TRBJ1-2; D is perhaps TRBD1 (6 bases). The CDR3 has 17 residues. Germline lookup yields CDR1 MGHDK and CDR2 SYGVNS. Trimming took off 6 bases at V and 5 bases at J, with 25 bases between the two ends. The CDR3 sequence is CASSVAGTGLTSYGYTF. The CDR3 DNA follows: TGTGCCAGCAGCGTCGCCGGAACAGGGCTTACCTCTTATGGCTACACCTTC.

J is TRBJ2-3 and V is TRBV7-2, with 7 positions matching TRBD2. The CDR3 has 14 residues. Germline V gives CDR1 SGHTA, CDR2 FQGNSA. Trimming removed 4 bases from V and 6 bases from J; junction bases left unmatched: 7. The CDR3 loop reads CASSYGLAVDTQYF. The CDR3 coding sequence is TGTGCCAGCAGCTACGGGCTAGCGGTCGATACGCAGTATTTT.

This clone was detected a few times. V gene TRBV11-1 combines with J gene TRBJ1-2; D not resolved. Trimming cost V 1 base and J 8 bases, with 11 bases left between them. CDR1 SGHAT and CDR2 FQDESV come from the germline V gene (reference sequence). The CDR3 sequence is 13 residues long. Here the CDR3 DNA reads TGTGCCAGCAGCTTAGATTCGGGAACCGGCTACACCTTC. This sequence encodes CASSLDSGTGYTF. The variable domain in full, with the rest retrieved from reference TRBV11-1 and TRBJ1-2, is EAEVAQSPRYKITEKSQAVAFWCDPISGHATLYWYRQILGQGPELLVQFQDESVVDDSQLPKDRFSAERLKGVDSTLKIQPAELGDSAMYLCASSLDSGTGYTFGSGTRLTVV.

This sequence joins TRBV15 and TRBJ1-5; no clear D. The CDR3 spans 12 residues. Germline CDR1 LNHNV, CDR2 YYDKDF (reference sequence). V was clipped by 0 bases and J by 6 bases, with 3 bases between them. The CDR3 DNA reads as TGTGCCACCAGCAGAGAATTTCAGCCCCAGCATTTT. This sequence encodes CATSREFQPQHF.

The rearrangement links TRBV18 to TRBJ2-1, with TRBD2 identical over 10 bases. The germline CDR1 and CDR2 sequences are KGHSH and LQKENI. V was pared by 2 bases and J by 2 bases, with 12 bases of the junction left unmatched. The CDR3 sequence is 19 residues long. The CDR3 region has the DNA TGTGCCAGCTCACCAATGAGGCTAAGCGGGAGGGCCGCCTACAATGAGCAGTTCTTC. Protein product: CASSPMRLSGRAAYNEQFF.

Points on this clone: The junction departs from the called germline gene at one end, perhaps through a read error. This chain joins TRBV7-7 and TRBJ2-5; D is possibly TRBD1 (6 bases). Germline values: CDR1 SSHAT, CDR2 FNYEAQ (reference sequence). This CDR3 has 13 residues. This CDR3 is CASSTGWLETQYF. The CDR3 nucleotides read TGTGCTAGCAGCACAGGGTGGCTAGAGACCCAGTACTTC.

The chain has TRBV11-3 and TRBJ2-1; the match to TRBD2 covers 9 bases. V lost 5 bases to trimming and J lost 5 bases; unmatched junction nucleotides: 4. There are 14 residues in the CDR3. Germline V lookup: CDR1 SGHNT, CDR2 YENEEA. This CDR3 reads CASSRGGGDNEQFF. The CDR3 nucleotides are TGTGCCAGCAGCCGCGGGGGGGGTGACAATGAGCAGTTCTTC.

This clone was counted only a few times. V is TRBV7-2 and J is TRBJ2-2; 10 nucleotides line up with TRBD2. Germline CDR1 is SGHTA and CDR2 is FQGNSA. The CDR3 extends over 15 amino acids. Unmatched junction bases numbered 10, after V lost 4 bases and J lost 11 bases. The DNA for the CDR3 is TGTGCCAGCAGCTCTTATGGCCTAGCGGGGGCCGAGCTGTTTTTT. Protein product: CASSSYGLAGAELFF.

This chain links TRBV23-1 with TRBJ1-2, with 9 nucleotides matching TRBD1. TRBV23-1 is reported as an ORF; its role is uncertain. The ends lost 5 bases at V and 4 bases at J; junction bases unmatched: 8. This CDR3 is 15 amino acids long. The CDR3, as DNA: TGCGCCAGCAGTGCCACGGGACAGGGTGCCTATGGCTACACCTTC. It encodes CASSATGQGAYGYTF.

V usage is TRBV10-3 and J usage is TRBJ1-1; maybe TRBD1 (5 bases). Germline-derived CDR1 and CDR2 are ENHRY and SYGVKD. This CDR3 is 17 amino acids long. Trimming took off 3 bases at V and 5 bases at J, with 22 bases between the two ends. The CDR3: CAISDPTFGGSGTEAFF. CDR3 sequence (DNA): TGTGCCATCAGTGATCCCACGTTTGGAGGTTCAGGGACTGAAGCTTTCTTT.

The V call is TRBV23-1, the J call TRBJ1-5; 10 positions agree with TRBD1. TRBV23-1 is marked as an open reading frame, function uncertain. The CDR3 consists of 21 residues. The junction had 20 bases not matched to a gene; V was cut back by 6 bases and J by 0 bases. CDR3 sequence (DNA): TGCGCCAGCAGCCATAAGACAGGGGGCGTATCATGGTGGTATAGCAATCAGCCCCAGCATTTT. Translating gives CASSHKTGGVSWWYSNQPQHF.

This clone was seen only a few times. V is TRBV14 and J is TRBJ1-5; possibly TRBD1 for D (6 bases). This CDR3 has 15 amino acids. V dropped 4 bases and J dropped 4 bases, with 14 bases sitting between them. The germline V gene has CDR1 SGHDN and CDR2 FVKESK. DNA for the CDR3: TGTGCCAGCAGCCCTTCAGGGGCGTTAAATCAGCCCCAGCATTTT. Amino acids: CASSPSGALNQPQHF.

The V gene is TRBV10-3, the J gene TRBJ2-1, with 8 bases lining up with TRBD2. Germline values: CDR1 ENHRY, CDR2 SYGVKD. The CDR3 has 17 residues. The junction had 6 bases not matched to a gene; V was cut back by 2 bases and J by 0 bases. Written as DNA, the CDR3 is TGTGCCATCAGTGAGGCGGGAGGAAGAAGCTCCTACAATGAGCAGTTCTTC. Translating it yields CAISEAGGRSSYNEQFF.

J is TRBJ2-3 and V is TRBV7-9; 11 nucleotides align to TRBD1. CDR3 length: 16 residues. The V gene end was trimmed by 5 bases and the J gene end by 2 bases; junction bases not matched to a gene: 6. Germline CDR1 and CDR2: SEHNR and FQNEAQ (reference sequence). The CDR3 loop reads CASSPGTGGFTDTQYF. CDR3 bases: TGTGCCAGCAGCCCCGGGACAGGGGGTTTCACAGATACGCAGTATTTT.

The sample holds a few counts of this clone. The chain has TRBV6-1 and TRBJ1-2; D may be TRBD1 (5 bases). With 3 bases removed from V and 4 bases from J, the gap between germline ends came to 9 bases. This CDR3 is 13 amino acids long. Germline V CDR1 and CDR2: MNHNS, SASEGT. The CDR3 DNA reads TGTGCCAGCAGTGATGCAGGGAGCTATGGCTACACCTTC. As protein: CASSDAGSYGYTF.

This chain joins TRBV11-3 and TRBJ1-4; D is unclear. Trimming stripped 0 bases from V and 4 bases from J, with 21 bases between. In germline, CDR1 is SGHNT, CDR2 YENEEA. This CDR3 is built from 19 residues. The CDR3 sequence is CASSLDGSYGRKINEKLFF. CDR3 nucleotides: TGTGCCAGCAGCTTAGATGGGAGTTATGGGCGGAAGATTAATGAAAAACTGTTTTTT.

This clone was seen a few times. Other DNA sequences in this specimen translate into the identical CDR3. The chain uses TRBV7-9 and TRBJ2-3; D assignment may be TRBD1 or TRBD2 (5 bases each). The CDR3 is 13 residues long. The V end lost 5 bases, the J end lost 4 bases, and 10 bases lay between the germline ends. Germline lookup yields CDR1 SEHNR and CDR2 FQNEAQ (reference sequence). The DNA of the CDR3 is TGTGCCAGCAGCCCACGGGGCCCAGATACGCAGTATTTT. Its protein is CASSPRGPDTQYF.

This rearrangement joins TRBV6-5 to TRBJ1-1; TRBD1 might be the D (5 bases). Germline V gene lookup returns CDR1 MNHEY and CDR2 SVGAGI. This CDR3 comprises 13 residues. V lost 5 bases and J 2 bases, leaving 9 bases between the germline ends. The CDR3 nucleotides read TGTGCCAGCAGTCCGACAGTTAACACTGAAGCTTTCTTT. Translation gives CASSPTVNTEAFF.

The chain employs TRBV30 and TRBJ1-2; weak D call: TRBD1 (5 bases). V was trimmed by 4 bases and J by 7 bases, leaving 19 bases between them. CDR1 GTSNPN and CDR2 SVGIG come from the germline V gene (reference sequence). The CDR3 contains 14 residues. The chain's CDR3 is CAWIRGTPRVGYTF. CDR3 nucleotides: TGTGCCTGGATCCGCGGGACGCCTCGGGTTGGCTACACCTTC.

CDR3 sequence reads: CASSPVLASEQYF. In nucleotides, the CDR3 is TGCGCCAGCAGCCCGGTCCTAGCAAGCGAGCAGTACTTC. The V call is TRBV4-1, the J call TRBJ2-7; TRBD2 might be the D (5 bases). Trimming left V 4 bases short and J 6 bases short, with 13 bases between. This CDR3 has 13 amino acids. Germline V gene data show CDR1 as MGHRA and CDR2 as YSYEKL.